The rows below give T cell receptor beta chains drawn from one sample of a study of blood T cell repertoires in COVID-19. This table comes from immunoSEQ multiplex PCR, and its TCRdb copy is limited to in-frame clones, with some not included. The sample gives about 140,000 clones, more than 65% of which show up once; more than 7% is in the top ten. The sequenced sample consisted of peripheral blood. Every receptor here comes from a human donor in a cohort sampled during active COVID-19. Each CDR3 is given with its conserved first and last residue. The D gene is left open where the match is weak. Only some rows state a clone size, as once, few, many or a class for expanded clones.

V gene	CDR3 length	clone size	D gene	J gene	CDR3 protein	CDR3 DNA
TRBV6-1	14	-	TRBD2	TRBJ2-7	CASSESGGGYEQYF	TGTGCCAGCAGTGAATCGGGGGGGGGATACGAGCAGTACTTC
TRBV29-1	14	-	TRBD1	TRBJ1-1	CSVAGDRGLPEAFF	TGCAGCGTCGCCGGGGACAGGGGGTTACCTGAAGCTTTCTTT
TRBV5-4	14	-	-	TRBJ1-3	CAVGGLKNGNTIYF	TGTGCCGTCGGCGGATTAAAAAATGGAAACACCATATATTTT
TRBV12-3/TRBV12-4	13	-	-	TRBJ2-5	CASSPPGEETQYF	TGTGCCAGCAGCCCCCCAGGGGAGGAGACCCAGTACTTC
TRBV6-4	14	-	TRBD1	TRBJ1-5	CASSEGTGNQPQHF	TGTGCCAGCAGTGAGGGGACAGGCAATCAGCCCCAGCATTTT
TRBV19	15	-	TRBD2	TRBJ2-5	CASGESGGGGETQYF	TGTGCCAGCGGGGAGAGCGGGGGGGGTGGCGAGACCCAGTACTTC
TRBV5-6	16	-	TRBD1	TRBJ1-4	CASSLGQGAGNEKLFF	TGTGCCAGCAGCTTGGGACAGGGGGCAGGTAATGAAAAACTGTTTTTT
TRBV4-2	16	once	TRBD2	TRBJ2-7	CASSHPSGGDQGEQYF	TGTGCCAGCAGCCACCCCTCGGGAGGGGATCAAGGGGAGCAGTACTTC
TRBV28	15	few	-	TRBJ1-3	CASSFPRVSGNTIYF	TGTGCCAGCAGTTTCCCCAGGGTCTCTGGAAACACCATATATTTT
TRBV6-1	17	-	-	TRBJ1-6	CASSEGPARVFNSPLHF	TGTGCCAGCAGTGAAGGCCCCGCCAGGGTGTTTAATTCACCCCTCCACTTT
TRBV29-1	12	-	-	TRBJ2-3	CSVEGGADTQYF	TGCAGCGTTGAAGGGGGAGCAGATACGCAGTATTTT
TRBV19	13	-	-	TRBJ2-3	CASSMTGADTQYF	TGTGCCAGTAGTATGACTGGAGCAGATACGCAGTATTTT
TRBV5-1	13	-	TRBD2	TRBJ2-1	CASNKLAGDEQFF	TGCGCCAGCAATAAACTAGCGGGCGATGAGCAGTTCTTC
TRBV7-9	14	few	TRBD2	TRBJ2-5	CASSFMATSETQYF	TGTGCCAGCAGCTTTATGGCGACTAGCGAGACCCAGTACTTC
TRBV7-3	14	few	TRBD1	TRBJ2-1	CASSPVGQGNEQFF	TGTGCCAGCAGCCCAGTGGGACAGGGAAATGAGCAGTTCTTC
TRBV23-1	13	-	-	TRBJ1-2	CASSLPTGRGYTF	TGCGCCAGCAGTCTACCGACAGGTCGTGGCTACACCTTC
TRBV11-2	12	-	-	TRBJ1-2	CASSQTGYGYTF	TGTGCCAGCAGTCAAACAGGTTATGGCTACACCTTC
TRBV12-3/TRBV12-4	13	-	-	TRBJ1-2	CASSLGGAGGYTF	TGTGCCAGCAGTTTAGGCGGGGCAGGTGGCTACACCTTC
TRBV3-1/TRBV3-2	13	-	-	TRBJ2-4	CASSQVVGGIQYF	TGTGCCAGCAGCCAAGTGGTGGGGGGCATTCAGTACTTC